This T cell receptor (beta chain) was observed in a study of identical twins. TCRdb redid the calling of the 5' RACE reads with MiXCR, one entry per CDR3 protein. The repertoire consists of 550,000 to 700,000 distinct CDR3 sequences, with about 20% occurring once and the leading ten covering approximately 4.3%. V was shortened by 5 bases and J by 5 bases, with 13 bases between the two germline ends. Per the germline V gene, CDR1 is SGHDT and CDR2 is YYEEEE. This CDR3 spans 14 amino acids. The same specimen was also included in a second study, on T cells expressing NK-cell markers.

The gene calls are TRBV5-6 and TRBJ2-2, with D unclear. The sequenced sample consisted of PBMCs. This clonotype originated in a woman under 30 in good health. The CDR3 sequence is CASSSLGLTGELFF. The CDR3 DNA sequence: TGTGCCAGCAGTTCTCTCGGCCTAACCGGGGAGCTGTTTTTT.